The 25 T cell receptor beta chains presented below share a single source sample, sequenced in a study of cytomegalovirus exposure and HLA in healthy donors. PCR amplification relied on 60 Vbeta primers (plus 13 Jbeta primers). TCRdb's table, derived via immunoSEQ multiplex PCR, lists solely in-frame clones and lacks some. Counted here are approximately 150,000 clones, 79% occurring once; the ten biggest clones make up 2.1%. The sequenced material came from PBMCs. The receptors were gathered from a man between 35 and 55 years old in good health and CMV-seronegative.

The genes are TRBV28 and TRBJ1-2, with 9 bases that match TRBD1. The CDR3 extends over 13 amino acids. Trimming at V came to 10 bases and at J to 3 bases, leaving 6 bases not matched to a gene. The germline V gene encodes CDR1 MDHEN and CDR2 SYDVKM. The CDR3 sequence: CATLDRGDYGYTF. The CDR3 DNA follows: TGTGCCACCCTGGACAGGGGTGACTATGGCTACACCTTC.

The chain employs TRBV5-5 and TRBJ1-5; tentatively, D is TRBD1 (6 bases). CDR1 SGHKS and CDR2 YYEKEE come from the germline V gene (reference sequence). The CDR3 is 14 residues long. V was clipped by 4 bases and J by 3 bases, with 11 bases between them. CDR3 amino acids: CASSTRGFNQPQHF. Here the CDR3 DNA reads TGTGCCAGCAGCACGAGGGGGTTCAATCAGCCCCAGCATTTT.

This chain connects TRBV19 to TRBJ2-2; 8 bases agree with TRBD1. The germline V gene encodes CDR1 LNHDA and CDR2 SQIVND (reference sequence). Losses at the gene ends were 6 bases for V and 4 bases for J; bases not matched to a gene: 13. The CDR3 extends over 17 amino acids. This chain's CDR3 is CASRRPGTGGITGELFF. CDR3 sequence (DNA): TGTGCCAGTAGAAGACCGGGAACAGGGGGTATCACCGGGGAGCTGTTTTTT.

The DNA of the CDR3 is TGTGCCAGCAGTCAATCAGGGGGCACCGGGGAGCTGTTTTTT. Translation gives CASSQSGGTGELFF. V and J are TRBV28 and TRBJ2-2; TRBD1 agrees at 7 bases. The ends lost 5 bases at V and 4 bases at J; junction bases unmatched: 4. The V gene's germline CDR1 is MDHEN and CDR2 SYDVKM. This CDR3 has 14 residues.

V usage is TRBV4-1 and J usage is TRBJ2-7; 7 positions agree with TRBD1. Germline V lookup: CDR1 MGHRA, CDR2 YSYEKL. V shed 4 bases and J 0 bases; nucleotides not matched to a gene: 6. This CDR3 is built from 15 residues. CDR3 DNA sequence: TGCGCCAGCAGCCCCGGACAGGACGCCTCCTACGAGCAGTACTTC. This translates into CASSPGQDASYEQYF.

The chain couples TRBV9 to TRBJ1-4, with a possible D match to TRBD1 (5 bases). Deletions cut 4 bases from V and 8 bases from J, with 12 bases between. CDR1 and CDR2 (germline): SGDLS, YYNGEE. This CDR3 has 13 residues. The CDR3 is CASSTGRGEKLFF. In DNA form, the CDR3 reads TGTGCCAGCAGCACCGGCCGGGGGGAAAAACTGTTTTTT.

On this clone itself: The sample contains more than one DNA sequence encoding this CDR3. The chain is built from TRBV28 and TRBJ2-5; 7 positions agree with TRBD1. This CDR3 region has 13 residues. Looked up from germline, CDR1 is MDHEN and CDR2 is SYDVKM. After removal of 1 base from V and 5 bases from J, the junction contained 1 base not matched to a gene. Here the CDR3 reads CASSLYRGETQYF. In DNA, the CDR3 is TGTGCCAGCAGTTTATACAGGGGCGAGACCCAGTACTTC.

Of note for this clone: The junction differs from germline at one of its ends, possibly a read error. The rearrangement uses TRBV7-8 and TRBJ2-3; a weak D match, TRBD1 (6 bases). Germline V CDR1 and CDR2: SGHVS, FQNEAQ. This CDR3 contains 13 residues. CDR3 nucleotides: TGTGCCAGCTTACCGGACAGCAAAGATACGCAGTATTTT. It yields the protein CASLPDSKDTQYF.

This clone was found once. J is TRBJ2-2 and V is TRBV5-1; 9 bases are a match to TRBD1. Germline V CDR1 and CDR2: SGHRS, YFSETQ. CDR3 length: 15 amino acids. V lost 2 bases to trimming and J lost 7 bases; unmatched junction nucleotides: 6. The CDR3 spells CASSFRDREGGELFF. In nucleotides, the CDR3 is TGCGCCAGCAGCTTTAGGGACAGGGAAGGCGGGGAGCTGTTTTTT.

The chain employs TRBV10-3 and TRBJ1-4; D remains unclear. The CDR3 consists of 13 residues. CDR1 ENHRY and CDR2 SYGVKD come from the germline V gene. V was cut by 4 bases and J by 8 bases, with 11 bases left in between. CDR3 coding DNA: TGTGCCATCAGTGCAGAGGGTGTGGAAAAACTGTTTTTT. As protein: CAISAEGVEKLFF.

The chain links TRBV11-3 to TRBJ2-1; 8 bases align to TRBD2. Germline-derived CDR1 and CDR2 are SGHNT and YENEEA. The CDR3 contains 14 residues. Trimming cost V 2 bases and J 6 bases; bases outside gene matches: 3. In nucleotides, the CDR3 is TGTGCCAGCAGCTTATCGGCGGGAGGCAATGAGCAGTTCTTC. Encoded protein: CASSLSAGGNEQFF.

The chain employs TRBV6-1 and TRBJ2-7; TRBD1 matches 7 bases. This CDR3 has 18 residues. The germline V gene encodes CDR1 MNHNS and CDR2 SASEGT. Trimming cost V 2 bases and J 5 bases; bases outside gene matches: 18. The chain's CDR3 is CASSELGRSRQGRNEQYF. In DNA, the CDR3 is TGTGCCAGCAGTGAATTGGGGAGAAGCAGACAGGGTAGGAACGAGCAGTACTTC.

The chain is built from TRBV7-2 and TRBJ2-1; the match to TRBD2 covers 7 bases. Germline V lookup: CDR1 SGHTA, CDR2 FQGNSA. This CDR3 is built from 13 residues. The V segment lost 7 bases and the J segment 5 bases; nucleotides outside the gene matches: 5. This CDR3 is CASMGGYDNEQFF. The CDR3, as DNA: TGTGCCAGCATGGGAGGGTATGACAATGAGCAGTTCTTC.

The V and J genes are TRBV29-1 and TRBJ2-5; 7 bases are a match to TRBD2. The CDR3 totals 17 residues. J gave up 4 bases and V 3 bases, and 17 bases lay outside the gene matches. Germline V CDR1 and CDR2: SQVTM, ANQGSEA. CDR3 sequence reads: CSVEGSLADLPRETQYF. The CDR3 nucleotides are TGCAGCGTTGAGGGGAGTCTAGCGGACCTCCCCCGAGAGACCCAGTACTTC.

CDR3 residues: CASSSLFGLAGETQYF. The CDR3 nucleotides are TGCGCCAGCAGCTCCCTGTTCGGGCTAGCTGGAGAGACCCAGTACTTC. The chain carries TRBV5-1 and TRBJ2-5; TRBD2 is a possible D gene (5 bases). The CDR3 covers 16 residues. V was trimmed by 3 bases and J by 4 bases, leaving 19 bases between them. From germline, CDR1 is SGHRS and CDR2 YFSETQ.

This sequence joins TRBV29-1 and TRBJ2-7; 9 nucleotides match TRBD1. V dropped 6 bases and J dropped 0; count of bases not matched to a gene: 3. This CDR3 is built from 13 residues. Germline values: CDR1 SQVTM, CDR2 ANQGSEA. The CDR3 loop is CSVTGGFSYEQYF. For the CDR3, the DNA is TGCAGCGTCACAGGGGGCTTCTCCTACGAGCAGTACTTC.

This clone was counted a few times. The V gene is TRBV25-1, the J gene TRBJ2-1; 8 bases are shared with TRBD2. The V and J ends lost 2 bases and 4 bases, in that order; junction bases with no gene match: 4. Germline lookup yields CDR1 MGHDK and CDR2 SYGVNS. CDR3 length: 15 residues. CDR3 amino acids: CASSEALAVYNEQFF. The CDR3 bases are TGTGCCAGCAGTGAAGCACTAGCGGTGTACAATGAGCAGTTCTTC.

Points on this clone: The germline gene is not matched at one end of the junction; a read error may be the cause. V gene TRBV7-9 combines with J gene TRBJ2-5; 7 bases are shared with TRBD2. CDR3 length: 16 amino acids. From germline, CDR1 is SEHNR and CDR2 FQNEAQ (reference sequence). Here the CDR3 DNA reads TGTTCCAGCAGCCCTCGAACTAGCGCCAACCAAGAGACCCAGTACTTC. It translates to CSSSPRTSANQETQYF. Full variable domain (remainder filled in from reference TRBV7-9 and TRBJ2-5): DTGVSQNPRHKITKRGQNVTFRCDPISEHNRLYWYRQTLGQGPEFLTYFQNEAQLEKSRLLSDRFSAERPKGSFSTLEIQRTEQGDSAMYLCSSSPRTSANQETQYFGPGTRLLVL.

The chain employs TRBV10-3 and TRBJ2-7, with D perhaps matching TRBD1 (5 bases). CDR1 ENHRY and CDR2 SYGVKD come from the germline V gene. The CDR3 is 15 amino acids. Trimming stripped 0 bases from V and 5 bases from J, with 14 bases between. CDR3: CAISESDRVGNEQYF. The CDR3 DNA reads TGTGCCATCAGTGAGTCCGACAGAGTGGGGAACGAGCAGTACTTC.

The CDR3 spells CASSSGRAQQFF. CDR3 coding DNA: TGTGCCAGCAGCTCCGGGCGGGCTCAGCAGTTCTTC. The chain has TRBV11-2 and TRBJ2-1, with D maybe TRBD2 (5 bases). This CDR3 is built from 12 residues. Trimming took 4 bases from V and 11 from J, leaving 12 bases between them. CDR1 SGHAT and CDR2 FQNNGV come from the germline V gene.

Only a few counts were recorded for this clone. The CDR3 loop is CATSRDRGSKTHYEQYF. The CDR3, as DNA: TGTGCCACCAGCAGAGATAGGGGTTCCAAGACCCACTACGAGCAGTACTTC. The rearrangement uses TRBV15 and TRBJ2-7; possible D gene TRBD1, 5 bases. The germline V gene encodes CDR1 LNHNV and CDR2 YYDKDF (reference sequence). CDR3 length equals 17 residues. Trimming removed 0 bases from V and 3 bases from J, with 18 bases in between.

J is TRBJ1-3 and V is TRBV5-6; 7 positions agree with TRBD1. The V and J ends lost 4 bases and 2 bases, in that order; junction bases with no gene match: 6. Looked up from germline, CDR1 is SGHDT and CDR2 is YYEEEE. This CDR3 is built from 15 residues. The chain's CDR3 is CASSGITGAGNTIYF. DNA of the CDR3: TGTGCCAGCAGCGGAATAACAGGGGCTGGAAACACCATATATTTT.

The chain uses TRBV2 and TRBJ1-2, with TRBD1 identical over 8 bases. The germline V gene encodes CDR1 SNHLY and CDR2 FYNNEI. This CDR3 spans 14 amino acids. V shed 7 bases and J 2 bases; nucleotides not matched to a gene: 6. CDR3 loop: CASILRQGNYGYTF. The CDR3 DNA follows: TGTGCCAGCATACTTAGACAGGGGAACTATGGCTACACCTTC.

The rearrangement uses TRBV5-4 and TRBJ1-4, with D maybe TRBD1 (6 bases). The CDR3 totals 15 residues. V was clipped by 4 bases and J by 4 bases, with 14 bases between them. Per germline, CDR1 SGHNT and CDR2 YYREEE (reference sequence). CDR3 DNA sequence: TGTGCCAGCAGCGAGAGGGGGACCCTTAATGAAAAACTGTTTTTT. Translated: CASSERGTLNEKLFF.

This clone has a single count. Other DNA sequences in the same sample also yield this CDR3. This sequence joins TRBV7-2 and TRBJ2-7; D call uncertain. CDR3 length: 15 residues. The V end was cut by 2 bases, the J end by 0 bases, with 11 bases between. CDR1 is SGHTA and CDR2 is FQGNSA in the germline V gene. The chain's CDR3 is CASSLYVGSSYEQYF. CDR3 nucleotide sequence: TGTGCCAGCAGCTTATATGTCGGTAGCTCCTACGAGCAGTACTTC.